Described below is a single T cell receptor beta chain sequence and its context. Per the germline V gene, CDR1 is SGHDN and CDR2 is FVKESK. CDR3 length: 16 amino acids. Unmatched junction bases numbered 16, after V lost 3 bases and J lost 9 bases. The data originate from a study of shared T cell receptors in the human thymus. Clones were read by immunoSEQ multiplex PCR, and TCRdb kept only the in-frame ones, dropping some. The table lists hundreds of thousands of clones, more than 75% of them singletons. Separately, the same data were catalogued under a study of human thymus T cells. That paper adds: Thymic and blood repertoires appeared to carry a bias in their V and J gene usage.

The source of this sequence is a boy under two years old with a congenital heart defect. The sample comprised thymocytes. This chain links TRBV14 with TRBJ2-7, with 8 bases matching TRBD1. CDR3 region: CASSHPGGQGTFGQYF. CDR3 nucleotide sequence: TGTGCCAGCAGCCACCCCGGCGGACAGGGCACCTTTGGGCAGTACTTC.